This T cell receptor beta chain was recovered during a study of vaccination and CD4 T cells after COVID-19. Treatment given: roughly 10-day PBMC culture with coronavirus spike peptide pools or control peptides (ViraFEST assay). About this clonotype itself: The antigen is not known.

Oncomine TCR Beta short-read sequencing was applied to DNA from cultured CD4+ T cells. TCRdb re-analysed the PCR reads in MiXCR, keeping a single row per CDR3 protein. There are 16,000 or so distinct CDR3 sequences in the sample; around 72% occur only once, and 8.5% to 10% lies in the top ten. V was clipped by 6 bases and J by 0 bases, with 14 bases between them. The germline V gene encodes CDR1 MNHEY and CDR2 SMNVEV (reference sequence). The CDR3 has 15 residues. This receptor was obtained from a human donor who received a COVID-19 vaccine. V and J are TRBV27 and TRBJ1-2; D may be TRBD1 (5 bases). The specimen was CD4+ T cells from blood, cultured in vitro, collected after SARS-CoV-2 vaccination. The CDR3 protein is CASRVGPGPNYGYTF. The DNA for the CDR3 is TGTGCCAGCAGGGTGGGACCGGGGCCTAACTATGGCTACACCTTC.